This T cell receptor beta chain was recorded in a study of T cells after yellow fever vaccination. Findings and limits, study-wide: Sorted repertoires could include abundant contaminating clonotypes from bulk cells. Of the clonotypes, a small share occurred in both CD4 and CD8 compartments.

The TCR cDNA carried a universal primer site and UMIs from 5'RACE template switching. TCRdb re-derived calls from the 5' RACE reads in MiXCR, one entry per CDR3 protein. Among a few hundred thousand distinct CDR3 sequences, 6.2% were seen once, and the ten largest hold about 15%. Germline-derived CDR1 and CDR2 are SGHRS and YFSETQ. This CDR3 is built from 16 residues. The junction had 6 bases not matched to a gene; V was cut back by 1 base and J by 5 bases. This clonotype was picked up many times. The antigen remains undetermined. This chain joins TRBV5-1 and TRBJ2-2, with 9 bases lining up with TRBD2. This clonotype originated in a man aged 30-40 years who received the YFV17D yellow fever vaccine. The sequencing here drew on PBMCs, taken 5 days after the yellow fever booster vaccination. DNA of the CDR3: TGCGCCAGCAGCTTGCAATTAGCGGGAGCAACCGGGGAGCTGTTTTTT. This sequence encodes CASSLQLAGATGELFF.